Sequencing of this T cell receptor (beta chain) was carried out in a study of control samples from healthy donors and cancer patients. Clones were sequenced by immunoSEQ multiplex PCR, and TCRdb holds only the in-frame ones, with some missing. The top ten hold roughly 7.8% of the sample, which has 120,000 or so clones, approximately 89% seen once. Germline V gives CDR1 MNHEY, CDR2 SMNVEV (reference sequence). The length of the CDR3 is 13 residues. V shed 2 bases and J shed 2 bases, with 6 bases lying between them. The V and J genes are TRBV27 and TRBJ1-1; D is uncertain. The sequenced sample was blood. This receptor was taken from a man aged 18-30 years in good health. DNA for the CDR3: TGTGCCAGCAGTTTAATGCACAACACTGAAGCTTTCTTT. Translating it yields CASSLMHNTEAFF.